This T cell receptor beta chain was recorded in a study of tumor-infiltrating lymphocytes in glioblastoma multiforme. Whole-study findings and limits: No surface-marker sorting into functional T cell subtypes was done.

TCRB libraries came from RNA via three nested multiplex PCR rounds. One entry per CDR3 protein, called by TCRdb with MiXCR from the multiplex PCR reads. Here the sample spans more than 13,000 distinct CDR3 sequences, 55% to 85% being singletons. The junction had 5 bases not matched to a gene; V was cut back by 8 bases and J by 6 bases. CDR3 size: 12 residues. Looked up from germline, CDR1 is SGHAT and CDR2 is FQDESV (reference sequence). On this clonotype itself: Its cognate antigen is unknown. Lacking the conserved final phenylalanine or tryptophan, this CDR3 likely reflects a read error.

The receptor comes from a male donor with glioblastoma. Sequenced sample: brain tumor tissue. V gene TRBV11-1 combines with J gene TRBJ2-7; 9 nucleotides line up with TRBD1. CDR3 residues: CASDGQGREQYI. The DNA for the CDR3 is TGTGCCAGCGACGGACAGGGGCGCGAGCAGTACATC.